Reported below is one T cell receptor (beta chain). Its antigen is unknown. Treatment indicated: 19 received Ad26.COV2.S at low or high dose, single or two shots; five or six received placebo; per-sample allocation not given. Day 63 after the first vaccine or placebo injection was the time point for sampling. The table came from immunoSEQ multiplex PCR; TCRdb's copy has only in-frame clones and leaves some out. The data contain fewer than 900,000 clones, roughly 90% of them singletons. This sample was included in a study of Ad26.COV2.S vaccination and SARS-CoV-2 variants. Study details: The donor belonged to the COV1001 Ad26.COV2.S trial arm. Administration of Ad26.COV2.S was intramuscular, either once or twice 56 days apart. Study-wide points: It was reported that spike-specific CD8+ and CD4+ T cell responses were substantially broad after vaccination.

CDR1 is SGHDT and CDR2 is YYEEEE in the germline V gene. Trimming at V came to 2 bases and at J to 7 bases, leaving 4 bases not matched to a gene. The CDR3 runs 15 residues. This sequence originates from a person aged 18-60 years who received the Ad26.COV2.S COVID-19 vaccine or a placebo. The chain joins TRBV5-6 to TRBJ1-6; 9 bases are a match to TRBD1. The sample here was peripheral blood, taken in a trial of Ad26.COV2.S vaccine versus placebo. The CDR3 region is CASSFGTGYNSPLHF. CDR3 sequence (DNA): TGTGCCAGCAGCTTCGGGACAGGGTACAATTCACCCCTCCACTTT.